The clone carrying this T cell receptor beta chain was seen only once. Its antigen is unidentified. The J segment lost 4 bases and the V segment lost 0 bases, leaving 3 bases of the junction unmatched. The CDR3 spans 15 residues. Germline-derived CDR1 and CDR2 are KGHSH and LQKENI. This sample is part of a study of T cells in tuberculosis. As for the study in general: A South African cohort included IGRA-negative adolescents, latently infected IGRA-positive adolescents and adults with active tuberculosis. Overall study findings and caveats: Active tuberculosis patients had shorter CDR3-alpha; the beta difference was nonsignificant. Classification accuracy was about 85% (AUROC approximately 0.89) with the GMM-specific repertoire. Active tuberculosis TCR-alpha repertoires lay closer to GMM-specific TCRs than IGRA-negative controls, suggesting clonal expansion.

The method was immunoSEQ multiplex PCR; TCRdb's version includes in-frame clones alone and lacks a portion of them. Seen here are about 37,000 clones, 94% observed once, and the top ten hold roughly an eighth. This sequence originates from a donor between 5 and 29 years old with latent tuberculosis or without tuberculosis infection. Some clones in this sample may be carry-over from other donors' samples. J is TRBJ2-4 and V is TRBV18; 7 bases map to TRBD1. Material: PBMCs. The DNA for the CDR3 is TGTGCCAGCTCACCACCAGGACAGGCGAAAAACATTCAGTACTTC. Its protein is CASSPPGQAKNIQYF.